What follows is one T cell receptor beta chain and its context. The antigen is not known. Germline V gives CDR1 MNHEY, CDR2 SVGEGT. Trimming removed 6 bases from V and 5 bases from J; junction bases left unmatched: 3. CDR3 size: 13 residues. The data were obtained in a study of metastatic and nonmetastatic thyroid tumors. Overall study: Samples came from malignant and benign thyroid patients, and repertoires were compared across blood and tumor or nodule tissue.

Original data processing: CDR3 was compared across clinicopathological groups, and the resulting differences were used to build a distant-metastasis classifier for papillary thyroid cancer. Via MiXCR, TCRdb re-called the PCR reads. It is TCRdb's table, rather than the study itself, that gives the V and J calls and clone size. The sample holds about 39,000 clones, 15% to 20% seen once. Study results and limitations: TCR beta diversity was reportedly significantly higher in malignant thyroid tumors than benign nodules, in blood and tumor.

Not a single patient had been given any form of treatment at any point before undergoing thyroid surgery. The sample taken for sequencing was blood. The chain uses TRBV6-2 or TRBV6-3 and TRBJ2-2; 7 nucleotides agree with TRBD1. This clonotype originated in a female donor with papillary thyroid cancer or a benign thyroid nodule (not recorded which). Some clones in this sample may be carry-over from other donors' samples. The CDR3 protein is CASRGGWTGELFF. CDR3 DNA: TGTGCCAGCAGAGGGGGCTGGACCGGGGAGCTGTTTTTT.